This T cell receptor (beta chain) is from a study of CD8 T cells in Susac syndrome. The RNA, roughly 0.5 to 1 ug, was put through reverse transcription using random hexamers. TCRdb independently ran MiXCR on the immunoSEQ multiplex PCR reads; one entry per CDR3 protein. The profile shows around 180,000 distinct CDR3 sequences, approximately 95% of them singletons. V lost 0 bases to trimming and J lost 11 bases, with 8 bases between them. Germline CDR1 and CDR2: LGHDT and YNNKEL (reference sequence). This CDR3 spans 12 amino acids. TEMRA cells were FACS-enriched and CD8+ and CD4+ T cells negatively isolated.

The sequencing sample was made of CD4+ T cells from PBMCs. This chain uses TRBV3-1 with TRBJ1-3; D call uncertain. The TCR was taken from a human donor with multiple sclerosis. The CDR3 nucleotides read TGTGCCAGCAGCCAAGACGGGAAGCCCATATATTTT. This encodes CASSQDGKPIYF.